These 28 T cell receptor beta chains came from one sample sequenced in a study of glioma-infiltrating T cells (dated by TCRdb to between 2015 and 2016). The data were produced on an Illumina MiSeq. TCR alpha and beta CDR3 regions were amplified with the iRepertoire nested amplicon-rescue multiplex PCR (arm-PCR) platform from RNA. In TCRdb, the public reads were trimmed at Q25 with fastp and aligned with MiXCR, with productive beta chains retained. Each record represents a unique CDR3 protein, reported with the most common genes and DNA among its rows. Recorded for this sample are about 6,000 distinct CDR3 sequences; over 40% of them occurred a single time. 20% to 25% of the sample is held by the ten biggest clonotypes. Sequencing was carried out using glioma tissue, nonneoplastic brain tissue, or PBMCs (not recorded which). Source of these receptors: a human donor with low-grade glioma or glioblastoma, undergoing nonglioma brain surgery, or in good health (not recorded which).

By sample share, this clonotype is medium-sized. This chain uses TRBV20-1 with TRBJ2-3; D is unresolved. The CDR3 loop spans 13 amino acids. V was cut by 0 bases and J by 0 bases, with 4 bases left in between. Per the germline V gene, CDR1 is DFQATT and CDR2 is SNEGSKA (reference sequence). DNA of the CDR3: TGCAGTGCTAGAGAGCGGAGCACAGATACGCAGTATTTT. It codes for CSARERSTDTQYF.

This clonotype is termed medium-sized. This chain connects TRBV28 to TRBJ2-5, with D possibly matching TRBD1 (6 bases). Germline CDR1 reads MDHEN; CDR2 reads SYDVKM. With 1 base removed from V and 3 bases from J, the gap between germline ends came to 12 bases. This CDR3 spans 15 amino acids. The CDR3 is CASSLSRQEKETQYF. Written as DNA, the CDR3 is TGTGCCAGCAGTTTATCTCGACAGGAAAAAGAGACCCAGTACTTC.

In this sample, this clonotype is medium-sized. The chain carries TRBV2 and TRBJ1-1; no reliable D call. Germline CDR1 is SNHLY and CDR2 is FYNNEI. Trimming removed 7 bases from V and 4 bases from J, with 10 bases in between. This CDR3 is 12 amino acids long. Written as DNA, the CDR3 is TGTGCCAGCATTGAGGGCGGCACTGAAGCTTTCTTT. Translation: CASIEGGTEAFF.

A single count supports this clonotype. The rearrangement joins TRBV28 to TRBJ1-2; no clear D gene. V was pared by 4 bases and J by 8 bases, with 8 bases between. In germline, CDR1 is MDHEN, CDR2 SYDVKM. The CDR3 runs 11 residues. The chain's CDR3 is CASSSSWGYTF. CDR3 bases: TGTGCCAGCAGTTCTTCATGGGGCTACACCTTC.

The table lists this clonotype with many counts. This chain connects TRBV11-3 to TRBJ1-1; D is ambiguous. CDR3 length: 12 residues. Per the germline V gene, CDR1 is SGHNT and CDR2 is YENEEA. V was pared by 1 base and J by 11 bases, with 11 bases between. The chain's CDR3 is CASSLGTSVAFF. In DNA form, the CDR3 reads TGTGCCAGCAGCTTAGGTACCAGCGTGGCTTTCTTT.

This clonotype is labeled medium-sized (0.01 to 0.1%). The genes are TRBV20-1 and TRBJ2-3; 11 positions match TRBD2. The CDR3 loop spans 16 amino acids. J was trimmed by 8 bases and V by 3 bases; bases with no gene match: 13. Germline V CDR1 and CDR2: DFQATT, SNEGSKA (reference sequence). CDR3 nucleotide sequence: TGCAGTGCTAGCTGGGGACTAGCGGCCGCACTTGGTACGCAGTATTTT. Translated: CSASWGLAAALGTQYF.

In this sample, this clonotype is medium-sized (0.01 to 0.1%). The CDR3 DNA sequence: TGTGCCAGCAGTTTAAGGGGATCGACGCAGTATTTT. It encodes CASSLRGSTQYF. The gene calls are TRBV28 and TRBJ2-3; maybe TRBD1 (5 bases). V was pared by 2 bases and J by 9 bases, with 9 bases between. The CDR3 loop spans 12 amino acids. Germline loops: CDR1 MDHEN, CDR2 SYDVKM.

Many counts were recorded for this clonotype. This chain joins TRBV2 and TRBJ1-1; no firm D call. Germline V gene lookup returns CDR1 SNHLY and CDR2 FYNNEI. The CDR3 is 13 amino acids. V was pared by 1 base and J by 1 base, with 4 bases between. Written as DNA, the CDR3 is TGTGCCAGCAGTGAAGGAGGGAACACTGAAGCTTTCTTT. Its protein is CASSEGGNTEAFF.

The V call is TRBV27, the J call TRBJ1-1; D remains ambiguous. V was pared by 4 bases and J by 1 base, with 7 bases between. This CDR3 is 13 amino acids long. Germline V CDR1 and CDR2: MNHEY, SMNVEV (reference sequence). CDR3 coding DNA: TGTGCCAGCAGTTGGGAGTCGAACACTGAAGCTTTCTTT. Amino acids: CASSWESNTEAFF.

The table lists this clonotype with a count of one. The rearrangement links TRBV28 to TRBJ2-1, with TRBD1 as a possible D gene (5 bases). The end of the DNA is better explained by TRBJ2-5, so the J call may be wrong. Germline V gene data show CDR1 as MDHEN and CDR2 as SYDVKM. CDR3 length: 15 residues. CDR3 residues: CASSLGTRAVETQYF. In DNA, the CDR3 is TGTGCCAGCAGTCTGGGAACCAGGGCTGTGGAGACCCAGTACTTC.

This clonotype is medium-sized in the sample. The chain is built from TRBV20-1 and TRBJ2-7, with D maybe TRBD2 (6 bases). V lost 6 bases and J 6 bases, leaving 21 bases between the germline ends. This CDR3 has 14 amino acids. Germline V CDR1 and CDR2: DFQATT, SNEGSKA (reference sequence). The CDR3 spells CSATSGTGASEQYF. CDR3 nucleotide sequence: TGCAGTGCCACCTCTGGAACGGGAGCTTCCGAGCAGTACTTC.

A remark on this clonotype: The junction shows a germline mismatch at one end, possibly a read error. The chain is built from TRBV27 and TRBJ2-7, with 10 bases identical to TRBD1. The CDR3 has 13 residues. CDR1 and CDR2 (germline): MNHEY, SMNVEV (reference sequence). CDR3 protein: CASSFGQGDEQCF. The CDR3 DNA reads TGTGCCAGCAGTTTTGGACAGGGGGACGAGCAGTGCTTC.

With respect to this clonotype: The germline gene is not matched at one end of the junction; a read error may be the cause. This sequence joins TRBV20-1 and TRBJ1-5; D is ambiguous. This CDR3 is built from 12 residues. The germline V gene has CDR1 DFQATT and CDR2 SNEGSKA (reference sequence). DNA of the CDR3: TGCTGTGCTAGAAGTTGGGAGGCGCCCCAGCATTTT. Translation gives CCARSWEAPQHF.

Within the sample, this clonotype is medium-sized. The chain couples TRBV6-1 to TRBJ2-2, with 12 bases that match TRBD2. Germline CDR1 is MNHNS and CDR2 is SASEGT. The length of the CDR3 is 17 residues. V was clipped by 5 bases and J by 3 bases; unmatched bases: 7. CDR3 DNA: TGTGCCAGCAGTACAACCAGGACTAGCGGGGACACCGGGGAGCTGTTTTTT. Its translation: CASSTTRTSGDTGELFF.

The gene calls are TRBV4-1 and TRBJ1-1; D not resolved. Looked up from germline, CDR1 is MGHRA and CDR2 is YSYEKL. The CDR3 has 14 residues. V lost 8 bases and J lost 2, with 15 bases in between. For the CDR3, the DNA is TGCGCCAGCGACCAAGATCACGGAAACACTGAAGCTTTCTTT. Encoded protein: CASDQDHGNTEAFF.

This clonotype was seen a single time. A junction end diverges from the germline sequence, so it may reflect a read error. The gene calls are TRBV19 and TRBJ2-3; D is possibly TRBD1 (5 bases). This CDR3 spans 13 amino acids. CDR1 and CDR2 (germline): LNHDA, SQIVND (reference sequence). The CDR3 protein is CATGAEATGTQYF. The DNA of the CDR3 is TGCGCCACTGGCGCTGAAGCCACAGGTACGCAGTATTTT.

This clonotype has a single count. The chain is built from TRBV2 and TRBJ2-3; a possible D gene is TRBD2 (5 bases). The CDR3 has 14 amino acids. Trimming took off 9 bases at V and 3 bases at J, with 16 bases between the two ends. CDR1 is SNHLY, CDR2 FYNNEI, per germline. The CDR3 coding sequence is TGTGCCAGGCAGACTCTAAGCGGTACAGATACGCAGTATTTT. It translates to CARQTLSGTDTQYF. Looking up the rest from reference TRBV2 and TRBJ2-3 gives the full variable domain: EPEVTQTPSHQVTQMGQEVILRCVPISNHLYFYWYRQILGQKVEFLVSFYNNEISEKSEIFDDQFSVERPDGSNFTLKIRSTKLEDSAMYFCARQTLSGTDTQYFGPGTRLTVL.

Only a few counts were recorded for this clonotype. This rearrangement joins TRBV12-3 or TRBV12-4 to TRBJ2-1; D might be TRBD2 (5 bases). Trimming took 7 bases from V and 12 from J, leaving 22 bases between them. CDR3 size: 14 residues. CDR3 bases: TGTGCCAGCACCTCAAGCGGCGGTCATTTAGCGCAGTTCTTC. Residues: CASTSSGGHLAQFF.

This clonotype was recorded only once. The gene calls are TRBV6-1 and TRBJ1-1, with D possibly matching TRBD1 (6 bases). Trimming left V 5 bases short and J 2 bases short, with 15 bases between. Germline CDR1 and CDR2: MNHNS and SASEGT. This CDR3 comprises 15 residues. CDR3 sequence: CASSSHVQGNTEAFF. DNA for the CDR3: TGTGCCAGCAGTTCGCACGTACAGGGAAACACTGAAGCTTTCTTT.

This clonotype has a handful of counts. The rearrangement joins TRBV19 to TRBJ1-5; TRBD1 agrees at 8 bases. Trimming cost V 7 bases and J 3 bases; bases outside gene matches: 11. Germline CDR1 reads LNHDA; CDR2 reads SQIVND (reference sequence). This CDR3 contains 16 residues. The CDR3 nucleotides read TGTGCCAGTAAGTACCGAGACAGGGGAACCAATCAGCCCCAGCATTTT. Its protein product is CASKYRDRGTNQPQHF. The variable domain in full, with the rest retrieved from reference TRBV19 and TRBJ1-5, is DGGITQSPKYLFRKEGQNVTLSCEQNLNHDAMYWYRQDPGQGLRLIYYSQIVNDFQKGDIAEGYSVSREKKESFPLTVTSAQKNPTAFYLCASKYRDRGTNQPQHFGDGTRLSIL.

Note on this clonotype: This may arise from a read error, as a much more abundant clone is one base away. The V gene is TRBV10-2, the J gene TRBJ1-1, with a weak D call TRBD1 (6 bases). The CDR3 runs to 13 residues. Germline assignment: CDR1 WSHSY and CDR2 SAAADI. CDR3 nucleotide sequence: TGTGCCTCGTTAAGGGGGGGGGGCACTGAAGCTTTCTTT. It specifies CASLRGGGTEAFF.

The chain recombines TRBV4-2 with TRBJ2-7; the match to TRBD1 covers 8 bases. Germline CDR1 is LGHNA and CDR2 is YNFKEQ. The CDR3 is 13 amino acids. After removal of 4 bases from V and 4 bases from J, the junction contained 3 bases not matched to a gene. CDR3 DNA sequence: TGTGCCAGCAGCCGGAGGGACAGGTACGAGCAGTACTTC. As protein: CASSRRDRYEQYF.

This chain uses TRBV4-1 with TRBJ1-1; D is unclear. This CDR3 comprises 15 residues. The V and J ends lost 0 bases and 0 bases respectively, with 8 bases between them. Germline lookup yields CDR1 MGHRA and CDR2 YSYEKL. CDR3 sequence: CASSQEPGMNTEAFF. CDR3 coding DNA: TGCGCCAGCAGCCAAGAGCCAGGAATGAACACTGAAGCTTTCTTT.

This clonotype showed up many times. The V call is TRBV12-3 or TRBV12-4, the J call TRBJ1-1; TRBD1 is a possible D gene (5 bases). The germline V and J ends were trimmed by 3 bases and 3 bases, with 17 bases remaining between them. The CDR3 has 16 residues. This CDR3 is CASSFAGYGGYTEAFF. CDR3 in DNA: TGTGCCAGCAGTTTCGCGGGGTATGGGGGGTACACTGAAGCTTTCTTT.

The V gene is TRBV20-1, the J gene TRBJ2-7; maybe TRBD2 (6 bases). This CDR3 contains 18 residues. Between the trimmed V and J ends, which lost 0 bases and 2 bases, there was a span of 23 bases. Germline-derived CDR1 and CDR2 are DFQATT and SNEGSKA (reference sequence). CDR3 protein: CSAREGSVLSGPPYEQYF. For the CDR3, the DNA is TGCAGTGCTAGAGAGGGATCTGTATTGAGCGGGCCCCCCTACGAGCAGTACTTC.

By sample fraction, this clonotype is large (0.1 to 1%). The J gene is TRBJ1-5, the V gene TRBV20-1, with D uncertain. The V gene's germline CDR1 is DFQATT and CDR2 SNEGSKA (reference sequence). The CDR3 extends over 15 amino acids. V lost 0 bases, J lost 2 bases, and 11 bases lay in between. In nucleotides, the CDR3 is TGCAGTGCTAGAGATCCGGGTGCGGGCAATCAGCCCCAGCATTTT. Amino acid sequence: CSARDPGAGNQPQHF.

Relative to its sample, this clonotype is medium-sized. This chain uses TRBV18 with TRBJ1-1; D is perhaps TRBD1 (5 bases). Per germline, CDR1 KGHSH and CDR2 LQKENI. V was shortened by 2 bases and J by 4 bases, with 5 bases between the two germline ends. This CDR3 region has 12 residues. This CDR3 is CASSPTGTEAFF. The CDR3 DNA is TGTGCCAGCTCACCAACAGGCACTGAAGCTTTCTTT.

Judged by abundance, this clonotype is medium-sized (0.01 to 0.1%). CDR3 sequence (DNA): TGCAGTGCCACGATACAAGAGACCCAGTACTTC. Amino acids: CSATIQETQYF. This chain joins TRBV20-1 and TRBJ2-5; D remains unclear. The V and J ends lost 6 bases and 2 bases respectively, with 7 bases between them. The CDR3 loop spans 11 amino acids. Germline values: CDR1 DFQATT, CDR2 SNEGSKA (reference sequence).